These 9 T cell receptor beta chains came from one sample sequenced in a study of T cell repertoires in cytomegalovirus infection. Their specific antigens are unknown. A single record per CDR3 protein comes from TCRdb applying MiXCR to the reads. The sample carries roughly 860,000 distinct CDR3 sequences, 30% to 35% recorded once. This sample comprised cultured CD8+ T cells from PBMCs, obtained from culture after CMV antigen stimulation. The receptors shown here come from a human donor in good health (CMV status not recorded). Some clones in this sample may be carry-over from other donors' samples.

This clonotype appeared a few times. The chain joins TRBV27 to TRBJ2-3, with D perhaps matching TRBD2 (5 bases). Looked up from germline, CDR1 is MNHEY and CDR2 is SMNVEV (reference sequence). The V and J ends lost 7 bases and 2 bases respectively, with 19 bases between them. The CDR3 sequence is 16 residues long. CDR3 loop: CASTPSPGWTTDTQYF. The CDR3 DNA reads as TGTGCCAGCACCCCCTCGCCGGGGTGGACCACAGATACGCAGTATTTT.

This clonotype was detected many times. As DNA, the CDR3 is TGTGCCAGCAGTGAAGGGCGTTACGAGCAGTACTTC. It translates to CASSEGRYEQYF. The V call is TRBV12-3 or TRBV12-4, the J call TRBJ2-7; D not resolved. This CDR3 is 12 amino acids long. V lost 5 bases to trimming and J lost 4 bases, with 9 bases between them.

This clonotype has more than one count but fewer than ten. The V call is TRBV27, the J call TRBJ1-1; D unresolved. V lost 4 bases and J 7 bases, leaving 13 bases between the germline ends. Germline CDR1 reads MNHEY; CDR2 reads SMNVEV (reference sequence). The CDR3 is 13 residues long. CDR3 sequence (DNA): TGTGCCAGCAGTTATGGTTTTTCGGGTGAAGCTTTCTTT. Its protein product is CASSYGFSGEAFF.

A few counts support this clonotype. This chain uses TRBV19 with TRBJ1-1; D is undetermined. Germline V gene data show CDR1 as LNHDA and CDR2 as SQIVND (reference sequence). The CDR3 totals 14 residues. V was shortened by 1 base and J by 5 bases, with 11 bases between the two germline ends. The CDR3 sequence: CASSIVPGGTEAFF. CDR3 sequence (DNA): TGTGCCAGTAGTATAGTCCCCGGAGGAACTGAAGCTTTCTTT.

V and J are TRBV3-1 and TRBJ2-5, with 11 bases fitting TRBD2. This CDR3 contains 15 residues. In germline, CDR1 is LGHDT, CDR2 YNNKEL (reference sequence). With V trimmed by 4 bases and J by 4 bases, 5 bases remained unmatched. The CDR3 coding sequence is TGTGCCAGCAGCCTCCCGACTAGCGGGGTAGAGACCCAGTACTTC. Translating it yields CASSLPTSGVETQYF.

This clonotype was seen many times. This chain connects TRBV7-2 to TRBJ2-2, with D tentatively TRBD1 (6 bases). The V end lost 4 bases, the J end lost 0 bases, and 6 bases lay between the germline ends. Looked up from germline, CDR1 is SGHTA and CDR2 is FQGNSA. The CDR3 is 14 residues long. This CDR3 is CASSWGPNTGELFF. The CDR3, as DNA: TGTGCCAGCAGCTGGGGGCCGAACACCGGGGAGCTGTTTTTT.

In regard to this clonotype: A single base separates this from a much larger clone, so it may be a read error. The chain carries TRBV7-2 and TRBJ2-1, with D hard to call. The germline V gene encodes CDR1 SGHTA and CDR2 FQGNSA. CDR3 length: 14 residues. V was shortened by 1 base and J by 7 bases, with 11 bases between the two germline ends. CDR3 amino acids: CASSLGWGGNEQFF. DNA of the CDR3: TGTGCCAGCAGCTTAGGTTGGGGTGGGAATGAGCAGTTCTTC.

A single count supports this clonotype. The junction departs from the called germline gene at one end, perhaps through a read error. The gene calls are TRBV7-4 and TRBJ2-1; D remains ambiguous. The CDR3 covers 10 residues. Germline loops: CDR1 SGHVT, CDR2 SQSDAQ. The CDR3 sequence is CAGSRDEQVF. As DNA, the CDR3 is TGTGCCGGATCTCGAGATGAGCAGGTCTTC.

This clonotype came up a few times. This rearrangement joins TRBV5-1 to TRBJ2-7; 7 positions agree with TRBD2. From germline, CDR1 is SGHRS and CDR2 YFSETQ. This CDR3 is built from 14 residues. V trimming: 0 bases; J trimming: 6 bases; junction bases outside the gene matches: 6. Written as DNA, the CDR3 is TGCGCCAGCAGCTTGGCTGGCGGGGGAGGCGAGCAGTACGTC. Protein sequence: CASSLAGGGGEQYV.